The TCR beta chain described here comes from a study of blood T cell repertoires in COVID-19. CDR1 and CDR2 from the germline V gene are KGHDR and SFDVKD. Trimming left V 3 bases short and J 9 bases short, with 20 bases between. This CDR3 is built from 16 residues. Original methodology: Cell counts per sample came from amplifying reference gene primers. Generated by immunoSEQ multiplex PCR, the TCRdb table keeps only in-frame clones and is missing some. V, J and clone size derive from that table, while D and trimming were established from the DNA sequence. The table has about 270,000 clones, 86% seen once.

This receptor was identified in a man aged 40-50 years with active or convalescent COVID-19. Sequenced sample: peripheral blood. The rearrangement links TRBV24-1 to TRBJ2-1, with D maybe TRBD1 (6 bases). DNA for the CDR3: TGTGCCACCAGTGATCCCCCCAAACAGGGAAGCGTTGAGCAGTTCTTC. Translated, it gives CATSDPPKQGSVEQFF.